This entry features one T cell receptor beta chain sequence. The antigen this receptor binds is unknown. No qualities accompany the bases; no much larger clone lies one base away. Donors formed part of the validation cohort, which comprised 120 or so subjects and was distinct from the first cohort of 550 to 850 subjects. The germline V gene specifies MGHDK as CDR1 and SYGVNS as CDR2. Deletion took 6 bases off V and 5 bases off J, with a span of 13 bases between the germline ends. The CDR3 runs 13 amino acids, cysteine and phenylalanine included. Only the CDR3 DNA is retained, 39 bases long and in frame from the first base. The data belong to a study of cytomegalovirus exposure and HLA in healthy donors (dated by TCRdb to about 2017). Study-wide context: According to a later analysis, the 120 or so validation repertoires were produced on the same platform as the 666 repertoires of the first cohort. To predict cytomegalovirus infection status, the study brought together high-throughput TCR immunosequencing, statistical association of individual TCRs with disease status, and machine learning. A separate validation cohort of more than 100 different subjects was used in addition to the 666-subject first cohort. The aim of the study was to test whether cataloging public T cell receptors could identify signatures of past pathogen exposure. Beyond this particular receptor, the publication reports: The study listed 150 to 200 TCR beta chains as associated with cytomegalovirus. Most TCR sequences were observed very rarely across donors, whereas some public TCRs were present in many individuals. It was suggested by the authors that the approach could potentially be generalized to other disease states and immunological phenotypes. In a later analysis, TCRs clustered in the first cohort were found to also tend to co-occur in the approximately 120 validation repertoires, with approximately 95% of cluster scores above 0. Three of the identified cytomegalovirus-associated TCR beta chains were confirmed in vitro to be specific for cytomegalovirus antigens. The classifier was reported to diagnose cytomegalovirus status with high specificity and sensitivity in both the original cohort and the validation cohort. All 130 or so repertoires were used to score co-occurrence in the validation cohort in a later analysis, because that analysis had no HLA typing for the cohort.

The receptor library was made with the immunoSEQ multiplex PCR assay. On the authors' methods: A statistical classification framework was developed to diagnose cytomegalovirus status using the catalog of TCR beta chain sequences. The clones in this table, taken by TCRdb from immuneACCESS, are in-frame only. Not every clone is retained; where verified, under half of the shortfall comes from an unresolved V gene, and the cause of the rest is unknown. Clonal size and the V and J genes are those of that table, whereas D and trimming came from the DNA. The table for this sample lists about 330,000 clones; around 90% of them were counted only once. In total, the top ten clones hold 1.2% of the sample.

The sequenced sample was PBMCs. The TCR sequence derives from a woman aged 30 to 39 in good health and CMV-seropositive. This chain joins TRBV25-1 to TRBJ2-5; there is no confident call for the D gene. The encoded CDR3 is CASRGPHRETQYF. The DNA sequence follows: TGTGCCAGCAGAGGACCTCATCGGGAGACCCAGTACTTC.